These 23 T cell receptor beta chains came from one sample sequenced in a study of blood T cells in healthy people across ages. It was with a sample-barcoded 5' primer and a J-beta primer mix that a second PCR of about 6 to 12 cycles was run. TCRdb reprocessed the 5' RACE reads with MiXCR, giving one entry per CDR3 protein. The sample includes 700,000 or so distinct CDR3 sequences, roughly 20% of them seen just once. The sample was blood. Receptors originate from a man aged 65-85 years in good health.

This clonotype appeared many times. This chain joins TRBV2 and TRBJ1-1; D might be TRBD1 (5 bases). Trimming removed 6 bases from V and 1 base from J, with 9 bases in between. Per the germline V gene, CDR1 is SNHLY and CDR2 is FYNNEI. CDR3 length: 13 residues. CDR3 DNA: TGTGCCAGCAGAGACAGAGAGAACACTGAAGCTTTCTTT. Protein product: CASRDRENTEAFF.

Ten or more counts support this clonotype. This rearrangement joins TRBV10-1 to TRBJ2-3; TRBD1 is a possible D gene (5 bases). Germline V gives CDR1 WNHNN, CDR2 SYGVQD (reference sequence). The germline V and J ends were trimmed by 6 bases and 5 bases, with 9 bases remaining between them. The CDR3 sequence is 12 residues long. CDR3 DNA: TGCGCCAGCAGCGACAGAGGAGATACGCAGTATTTT. Translated, it gives CASSDRGDTQYF.

This clonotype has just one count. This chain joins TRBV29-1 and TRBJ2-3, with D possibly TRBD1 on 5 matching bases. In germline, CDR1 is SQVTM, CDR2 ANQGSEA. Trimming shortened V by 2 bases and J by 6 bases, and 9 bases separated the two germline ends. The CDR3 consists of 12 residues. The CDR3 DNA sequence: TGCAGCGTTGAATCTAGGGGTGATACGCAGTATTTT. It translates to CSVESRGDTQYF.

This chain uses TRBV18 with TRBJ2-5, with D perhaps matching TRBD1 or TRBD2 (5 bases each). Trimming pared 3 bases from V and 5 bases from J, leaving 13 bases between. CDR1 is KGHSH, CDR2 LQKENI, per germline. The CDR3 length is 14 residues. CDR3 loop: CASSPGASGETQYF. CDR3 DNA sequence: TGTGCCAGCTCACCCGGGGCTTCGGGGGAGACCCAGTACTTC.

This chain connects TRBV12-3 or TRBV12-4 to TRBJ2-7; 10 nucleotides match TRBD1. The CDR3 consists of 14 residues. The junction had 5 bases not matched to a gene; V was cut back by 4 bases and J by 5 bases. The CDR3 DNA is TGTGCCAGCAGTTCCGGGGACAGGGGTGACGAGCAGTACTTC. Its translation is CASSSGDRGDEQYF.

In its sample, this clonotype was seen a few times. The chain employs TRBV6-6 and TRBJ1-1; D call uncertain. CDR3 length: 12 amino acids. Trimming pared 7 bases from V and 5 bases from J, leaving 11 bases between. Germline V lookup: CDR1 MNHNY, CDR2 SVGAGI (reference sequence). The CDR3 protein is CASMLEGTEAFF. For the CDR3, the DNA is TGTGCCAGCATGTTAGAGGGAACTGAAGCTTTCTTT.

This clonotype appeared many times. The rearrangement joins TRBV10-3 to TRBJ2-4; TRBD1 matches 8 bases. With V trimmed by 4 bases and J by 6 bases, 11 bases remained unmatched. This CDR3 is 16 amino acids long. Germline loops: CDR1 ENHRY, CDR2 SYGVKD. The CDR3 is CAISADLTGVGNIQYF. The CDR3 nucleotides read TGTGCCATCAGTGCCGACTTGACAGGGGTGGGAAACATTCAGTACTTC.

This clonotype has a single count. The chain combines TRBV9 with TRBJ2-1, with 12 bases lining up with TRBD1. The CDR3 runs 16 residues. Germline-derived CDR1 and CDR2 are SGDLS and YYNGEE. V lost 4 bases and J lost 3; bases outside the gene matches: 5. The CDR3 spells CASSPGTGGFYNEQFF. The CDR3 DNA reads as TGTGCCAGCAGCCCTGGGACAGGGGGCTTCTACAATGAGCAGTTCTTC.

This clonotype turned up a few times. The chain recombines TRBV4-2 with TRBJ1-6; D might be TRBD1 (5 bases). Trimming shortened V by 0 bases and J by 7 bases, and 16 bases separated the two germline ends. The CDR3 consists of 17 residues. Germline V gives CDR1 LGHNA, CDR2 YNFKEQ. In nucleotides, the CDR3 is TGTGCCAGCAGCCAAGATCCTAGGGGACGGATAAATTCACCCCTCCACTTT. Encoded protein: CASSQDPRGRINSPLHF.

This clonotype has more than one count but fewer than ten. The gene calls are TRBV29-1 and TRBJ2-1, with 13 bases aligning to TRBD2. With 7 bases clipped from V and 7 bases from J, the junction kept 7 bases outside the gene matches. This CDR3 is built from 14 residues. Germline CDR1 is SQVTM and CDR2 is ANQGSEA. CDR3 protein: CSAGLAGVRNEQFF. CDR3 DNA: TGCAGCGCTGGACTAGCGGGAGTAAGGAATGAGCAGTTCTTC.

This clonotype was seen a handful of times. The chain is built from TRBV27 and TRBJ1-5; tentatively, D is TRBD1 (5 bases). This CDR3 has 15 amino acids. V gave up 3 bases and J gave up 1 base, with 10 bases separating them. Looked up from germline, CDR1 is MNHEY and CDR2 is SMNVEV (reference sequence). CDR3 region: CASSLRQPSNQPQHF. CDR3 nucleotides: TGTGCCAGCAGTTTGAGACAGCCAAGCAATCAGCCCCAGCATTTT.

This clonotype has only a few counts. As DNA, the CDR3 is TGTGCCAGCAATCCCCCCGGATTGAACACTGAAGCTTTCTTT. It specifies CASNPPGLNTEAFF. The J gene is TRBJ1-1, the V gene TRBV12-3 or TRBV12-4, with unresolved D. The V gene lost 7 bases and the J gene lost 0 bases, with 12 bases spanning the gap. The CDR3 is made up of 14 amino acids.

CDR3 bases: TGTGCCAGCACCCGGGGGTGGAGCACAGATACGCAGTATTTT. Translated, it gives CASTRGWSTDTQYF. V and J are TRBV11-2 and TRBJ2-3; a possible D gene is TRBD2 (6 bases). This CDR3 spans 14 amino acids. The V gene lost 7 bases and the J gene lost 0 bases, with 11 bases spanning the gap. Per germline, CDR1 SGHAT and CDR2 FQNNGV.

The sample holds many counts of this clonotype. This chain links TRBV12-3 or TRBV12-4 with TRBJ1-5; possibly TRBD1 for D (6 bases). V lost 6 bases and J 6 bases, leaving 18 bases between the germline ends. There are 15 residues in the CDR3. The CDR3: CASSQSGAESQPQHF. CDR3 nucleotide sequence: TGTGCCAGCAGCCAATCGGGGGCGGAAAGTCAGCCCCAGCATTTT.

This clonotype was seen a few times. The chain recombines TRBV7-2 with TRBJ2-5, with TRBD2 matching 11 bases. The CDR3 has 14 amino acids. Germline V gives CDR1 SGHTA, CDR2 FQGNSA. V was pared by 6 bases and J by 5 bases, with 5 bases of the junction left unmatched. The CDR3 here is CASRVLAGAETQYF. Here the CDR3 DNA reads TGTGCCAGCAGAGTACTAGCGGGAGCCGAGACCCAGTACTTC.

This clonotype appeared a few times. The chain uses TRBV5-5 and TRBJ2-1; D may be TRBD2 (5 bases). Germline V gene sequence: CDR1 SGHKS, CDR2 YYEKEE (reference sequence). V was pared by 4 bases and J by 4 bases, with 12 bases between. The CDR3 has 14 amino acids. The CDR3 here is CASSKELVYNEQFF. CDR3 nucleotides: TGTGCCAGCAGCAAGGAACTAGTTTACAATGAGCAGTTCTTC.

This clonotype has at least ten counts. The rearrangement joins TRBV6-2 or TRBV6-3 to TRBJ2-7; D might be TRBD2 (6 bases). Germline V gene lookup returns CDR1 MNHEY and CDR2 SVGEGT. The length of the CDR3 is 13 residues. Trimming cost V 7 bases and J 5 bases, with 15 bases left between them. CDR3 DNA sequence: TGTGCCAGCACCAACTCGGGAGTAGACGAGCAGTACTTC. This translates into CASTNSGVDEQYF.

This clonotype was seen many times. The chain links TRBV20-1 to TRBJ1-1, with D uncertain. Trimming cost V 6 bases and J 3 bases, with 23 bases left between them. CDR3 size: 16 residues. Germline V CDR1 and CDR2: DFQATT, SNEGSKA (reference sequence). The CDR3 loop reads CSAKRADSLQYTEAFF. The CDR3 nucleotides are TGCAGTGCAAAGAGGGCGGACTCCCTGCAATACACTGAAGCTTTCTTT.

V gene TRBV15 combines with J gene TRBJ1-2; D perhaps matches TRBD1 (6 bases). Trimming took 3 bases from V and 8 from J, leaving 13 bases between them. The CDR3 is 13 residues long. Germline CDR1 reads LNHNV; CDR2 reads YYDKDF (reference sequence). The CDR3, as DNA: TGTGCCACCAGCAGGTACAGGGTGGAGGGCTACACCTTC. Translated: CATSRYRVEGYTF. Together with reference TRBV15 and TRBJ1-2, the CDR3 gives the full variable domain: DAMVIQNPRYQVTQFGKPVTLSCSQTLNHNVMYWYQQKSSQAPKLLFHYYDKDFNNEADTPDNFQSRRPNTSFCFLDIRSPGLGDTAMYLCATSRYRVEGYTFGSGTRLTVV.

The chain links TRBV29-1 to TRBJ2-5; 11 bases are shared with TRBD2. Trimming took 5 bases from V and 5 from J; bases not matched to a gene: 7. Germline V gene data show CDR1 as SQVTM and CDR2 as ANQGSEA. The CDR3 is 14 residues long. The CDR3 spells CSVSSGGQSETQYF. In DNA, the CDR3 is TGCAGCGTTTCTAGCGGGGGGCAGAGCGAGACCCAGTACTTC.

This clonotype was counted once. V is TRBV6-1 and J is TRBJ2-7; TRBD1 matches 9 bases. After removal of 6 bases from V and 7 bases from J, the junction contained 10 bases not matched to a gene. The CDR3 length is 14 residues. Germline V gives CDR1 MNHNS, CDR2 SASEGT. This CDR3 reads CASSPRDRVGEQYF. The CDR3 bases are TGTGCCAGCAGCCCCCGGGACAGGGTGGGAGAGCAGTACTTC.

The V gene is TRBV9, the J gene TRBJ1-1; D ambiguous. The germline V gene has CDR1 SGDLS and CDR2 YYNGEE. CDR3 length: 13 residues. The V end lost 3 bases, the J end lost 0 bases, and 6 bases lay between the germline ends. The CDR3 loop reads CASSAAVNTEAFF. CDR3 DNA sequence: TGTGCCAGCAGCGCCGCGGTGAACACTGAAGCTTTCTTT.

The chain combines TRBV6-2 or TRBV6-3 with TRBJ1-2, with TRBD1 as a possible D gene (5 bases). The CDR3 is 12 amino acids. The germline V gene encodes CDR1 MNHEY and CDR2 SVGEGT. V was shortened by 6 bases and J by 5 bases, with 10 bases between the two germline ends. The CDR3 reads CASRPTGYGYTF. The CDR3 DNA reads as TGTGCCAGCAGACCCACAGGTTATGGCTACACCTTC.